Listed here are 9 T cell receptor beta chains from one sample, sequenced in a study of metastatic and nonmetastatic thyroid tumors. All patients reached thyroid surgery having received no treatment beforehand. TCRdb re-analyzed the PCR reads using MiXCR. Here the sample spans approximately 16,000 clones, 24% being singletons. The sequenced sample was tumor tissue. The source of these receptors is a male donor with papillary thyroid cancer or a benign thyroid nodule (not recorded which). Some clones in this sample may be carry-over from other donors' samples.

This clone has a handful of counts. CDR3 protein: CAAQQSGRGLYEQYF. For the CDR3, the DNA is TGTGCCGCCCAACAAAGCGGGAGGGGACTCTACGAGCAGTACTTC. The chain has TRBV19 and TRBJ2-7, with TRBD2 identical over 10 bases. Per germline, CDR1 LNHDA and CDR2 SQIVND (reference sequence). The CDR3 extends over 15 amino acids. The ends lost 11 bases at V and 3 bases at J; junction bases unmatched: 13.

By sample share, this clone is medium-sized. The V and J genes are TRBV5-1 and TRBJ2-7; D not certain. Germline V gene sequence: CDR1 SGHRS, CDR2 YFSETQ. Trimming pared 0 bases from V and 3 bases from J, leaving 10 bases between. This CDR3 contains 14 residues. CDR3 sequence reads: CASSLEGMIYEQYF. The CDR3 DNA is TGCGCCAGCAGCTTGGAAGGGATGATCTACGAGCAGTACTTC.

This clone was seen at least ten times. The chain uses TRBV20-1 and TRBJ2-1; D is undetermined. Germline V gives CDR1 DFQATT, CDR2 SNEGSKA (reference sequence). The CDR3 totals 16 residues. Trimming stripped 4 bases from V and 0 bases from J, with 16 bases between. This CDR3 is CSATAHPRSSYNEQFF. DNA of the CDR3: TGCAGTGCTACCGCACACCCTAGGAGCTCCTACAATGAGCAGTTCTTC.

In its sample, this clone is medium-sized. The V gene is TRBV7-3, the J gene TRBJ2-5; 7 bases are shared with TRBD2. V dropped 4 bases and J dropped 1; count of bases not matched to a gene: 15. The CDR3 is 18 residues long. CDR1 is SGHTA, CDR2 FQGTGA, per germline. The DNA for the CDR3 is TGTGCCAGCAGCTGGGGGGGTTTCAGACGGGGGGTCCAAGAGACCCAGTACTTC. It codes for CASSWGGFRRGVQETQYF.

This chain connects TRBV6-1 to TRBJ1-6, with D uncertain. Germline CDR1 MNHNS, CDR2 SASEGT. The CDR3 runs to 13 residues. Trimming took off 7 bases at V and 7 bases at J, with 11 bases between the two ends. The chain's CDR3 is CASILAANSPLHF. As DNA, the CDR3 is TGTGCCAGCATTCTGGCAGCGAATTCACCCCTCCACTTT.

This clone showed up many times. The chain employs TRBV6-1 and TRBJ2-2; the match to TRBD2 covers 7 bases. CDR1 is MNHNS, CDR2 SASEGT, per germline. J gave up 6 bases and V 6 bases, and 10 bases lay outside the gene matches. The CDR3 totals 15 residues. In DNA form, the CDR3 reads TGTGCCAGCAGGCGCGGACTAGGTTCGTCCGGGGAGCTGTTTTTT. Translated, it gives CASRRGLGSSGELFF.

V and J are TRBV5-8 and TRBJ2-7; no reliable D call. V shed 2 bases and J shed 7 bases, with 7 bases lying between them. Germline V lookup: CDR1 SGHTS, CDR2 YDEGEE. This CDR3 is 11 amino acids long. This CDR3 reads CASSLKTEQYF. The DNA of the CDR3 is TGTGCCAGCAGCTTAAAGACTGAGCAGTACTTC.

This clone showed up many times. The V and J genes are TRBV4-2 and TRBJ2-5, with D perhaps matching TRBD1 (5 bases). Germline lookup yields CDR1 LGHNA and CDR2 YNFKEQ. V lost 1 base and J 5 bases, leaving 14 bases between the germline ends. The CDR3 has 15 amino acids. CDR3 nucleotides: TGTGCCAGCAGCCAAGCCTCAGGGCTAGGGGAGACCCAGTACTTC. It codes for CASSQASGLGETQYF.

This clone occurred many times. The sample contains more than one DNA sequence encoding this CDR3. Here the CDR3 reads CASSQIPVNYGYTF. CDR3 nucleotides: TGTGCCAGCAGCCAGATTCCAGTTAACTATGGCTACACCTTC. This chain uses TRBV3-1 with TRBJ1-2; no clear D gene. The CDR3 consists of 14 residues. V gave up 3 bases and J gave up 1 base, with 9 bases separating them. The germline V gene encodes CDR1 LGHDT and CDR2 YNNKEL (reference sequence). The whole variable domain, remainder taken from reference TRBV3-1 and TRBJ1-2, is DTAVSQTPKYLVTQMGNDKSIKCEQNLGHDTMYWYKQDSKKFLKIMFSYNNKELIINETVPNRFSPKSPDKAHLNLHINSLELGDSAVYFCASSQIPVNYGYTFGSGTRLTVV.